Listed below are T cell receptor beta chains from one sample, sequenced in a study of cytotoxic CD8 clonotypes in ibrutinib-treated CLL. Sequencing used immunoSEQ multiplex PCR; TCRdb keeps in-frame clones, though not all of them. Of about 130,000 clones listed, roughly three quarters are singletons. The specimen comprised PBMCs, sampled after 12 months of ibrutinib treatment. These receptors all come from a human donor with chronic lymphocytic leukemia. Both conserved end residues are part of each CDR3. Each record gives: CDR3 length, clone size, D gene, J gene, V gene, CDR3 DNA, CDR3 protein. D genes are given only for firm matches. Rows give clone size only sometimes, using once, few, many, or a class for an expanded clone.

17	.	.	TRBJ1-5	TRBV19	TGTGCCAGTAGTATTATCCCCGGGACAAGGTCTAATCAGCCCCAGCATTTT	CASSIIPGTRSNQPQHF
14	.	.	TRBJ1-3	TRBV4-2	TGTGCCAGCAGCCAAGAGGGACGAGGAAACACCATATATTTT	CASSQEGRGNTIYF
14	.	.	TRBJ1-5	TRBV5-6	TGTGCCAGCAGCCCGGGACCTTTAAATCAGCCCCAGCATTTT	CASSPGPLNQPQHF
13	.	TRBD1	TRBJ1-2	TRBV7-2	TGTGCCAGCAGATCCGGGACAGGGCGGGGCTACACCTTC	CASRSGTGRGYTF
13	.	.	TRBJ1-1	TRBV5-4	TGTGCCAGCAGGTGGTCCGATGCCACTGAAGCTTTCTTT	CASRWSDATEAFF
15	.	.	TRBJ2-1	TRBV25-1	TGTGCCAGCAGGAGCCCCCAGCCGGGGCACAATGAGCAGTTCTTC	CASRSPQPGHNEQFF
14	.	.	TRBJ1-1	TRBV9	TGTGCCAGCAGCGGCAACACAGGAATCACTGAAGCTTTCTTT	CASSGNTGITEAFF
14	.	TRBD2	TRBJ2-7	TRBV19	TGTGCCAGTAAAGGACTAGCGGACTCCTACGAGCAGTACTTC	CASKGLADSYEQYF
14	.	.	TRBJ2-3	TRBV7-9	TGTGCCAGCAGCTTATTAGCGGGCACAGATACGCAGTATTTT	CASSLLAGTDTQYF
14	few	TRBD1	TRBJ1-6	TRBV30	TGTGCCTGGATACGGACAGGGAATAATTCACCCCTCCACTTT	CAWIRTGNNSPLHF
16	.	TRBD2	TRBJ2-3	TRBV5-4	TGTGCCAGCAGCGCGGGACTAGCGGATAGCACAGATACGCAGTATTTT	CASSAGLADSTDTQYF
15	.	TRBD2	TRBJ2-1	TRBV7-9	TGTGCCAGCAGCTCCACGGAGCGGGAGTTGGATGAGCAGTTCTTC	CASSSTERELDEQFF
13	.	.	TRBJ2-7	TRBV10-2	TGCGCCAGCGGTTGGGGCGAAACCTACGAGCAGTACTTC	CASGWGETYEQYF
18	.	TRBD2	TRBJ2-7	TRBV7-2	TGTGCCAGCAGCTTAGCAGCTAGCGGGAGATTTTGGCCCTACGAGCAGTACTTC	CASSLAASGRFWPYEQYF
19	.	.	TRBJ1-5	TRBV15	TGTGCCACCAGCAGAGTAAGGGGACCCTTAATTGACGGCAATCAGCCCCAGCATTTT	CATSRVRGPLIDGNQPQHF
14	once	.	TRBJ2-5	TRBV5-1	TGCGCCAGCAGCGAAGACACGAACCAAGAGACCCAGTACTTC	CASSEDTNQETQYF
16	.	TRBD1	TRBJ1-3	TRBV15	TGTGCCACCAGCACTAAGGACAGGGGGACTGGAAACACCATATATTTT	CATSTKDRGTGNTIYF
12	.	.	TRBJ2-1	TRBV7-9	TGTGCCAGCAGAAATATTGTCGATGAGCAGTTCTTC	CASRNIVDEQFF
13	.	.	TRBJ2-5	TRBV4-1	TGCGCCAGCAGCCAATGGCGGAAAGAGACCCAGTACTTC	CASSQWRKETQYF
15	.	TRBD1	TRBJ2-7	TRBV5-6	TGTGCCAGCAGCTTTGGATGGGGACAGGCTGGGGAGCAGTACTTC	CASSFGWGQAGEQYF
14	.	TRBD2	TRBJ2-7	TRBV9	TGTGCCAGCAGCTTTACTAGCGGGAGTTACGAGCAGTACTTC	CASSFTSGSYEQYF
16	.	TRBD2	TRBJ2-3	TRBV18	TGTGCCAGCTCGGAGTCTAGCGGGAGGCTCCCAGATACGCAGTATTTT	CASSESSGRLPDTQYF
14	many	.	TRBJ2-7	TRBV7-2	TGTGCCAGCAGCCAAGAGTACGGTCCCTACGAGCAGTACTTC	CASSQEYGPYEQYF
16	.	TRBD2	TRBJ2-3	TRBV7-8	TGTGCCAGCAGGTTCCTAGCGGGAGGAAGCACAGATACGCAGTATTTT	CASRFLAGGSTDTQYF
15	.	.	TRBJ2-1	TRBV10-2	TGCGCCAGCAGTGAGTCAGTTCGAGCGGGCGATGAGCAGTTCTTC	CASSESVRAGDEQFF
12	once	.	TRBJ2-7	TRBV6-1	TGTGCCAGCAGGGAGGGGACCTACGAGCAGTACTTC	CASREGTYEQYF
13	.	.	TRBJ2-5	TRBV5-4	TGTGCCAGCAGAACGGGGTTCCAAGAGACCCAGTACTTC	CASRTGFQETQYF
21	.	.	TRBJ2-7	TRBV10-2	TGCGCCAGCAGTGAGACTTTTGAAACTCGCCTAAAAACAGGGAACTTCTCCGAGCAGTACTTC	CASSETFETRLKTGNFSEQYF
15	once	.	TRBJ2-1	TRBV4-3	TGCGCCAGCAGCCAAGATACTGGACCGCACAATGAGCAGTTCTTC	CASSQDTGPHNEQFF
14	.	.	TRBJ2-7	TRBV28	TGTGCCAGCAGTTATCAGGGGCCTCTCTACGAGCAGTACTTC	CASSYQGPLYEQYF
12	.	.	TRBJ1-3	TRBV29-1	TGCAGCGTTACAGGGCCGGTGAACACCATATATTTT	CSVTGPVNTIYF
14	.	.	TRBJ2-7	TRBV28	TGTGCCAGCAGTACAGGGTACGTCCTACGAGAGCAGTACTTC	CASSTGYVLREQYF
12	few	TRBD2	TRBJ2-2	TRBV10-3	TGTGCCATCAGAGGACTAGCCGGGGAGCTGTTTTTT	CAIRGLAGELFF
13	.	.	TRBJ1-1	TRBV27	TGTGCCAGCAGTTTGGGGACGGACACTGAAGCTTTCTTT	CASSLGTDTEAFF
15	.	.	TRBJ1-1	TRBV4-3	TGCGCCAGCAGCCGAGGATTAGGGGGGTACACTGAAGCTTTCTTT	CASSRGLGGYTEAFF
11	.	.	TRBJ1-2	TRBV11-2	TGTGCCAGCAGCGCCGGCCCTCACTACACCTTC	CASSAGPHYTF
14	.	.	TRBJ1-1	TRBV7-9	TGTGCCAGCAGCCTTGGGGGCTTGAGCACTGAAGCTTTCTTT	CASSLGGLSTEAFF
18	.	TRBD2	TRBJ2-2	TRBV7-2	TGTGCCAGCAGCTTAGGCTTGGGGCTAGCGGGAGTCACCGGGGAGCTGTTTTTT	CASSLGLGLAGVTGELFF
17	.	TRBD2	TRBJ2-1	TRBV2	TGTGCCAGCAGAACAGGTTTAGCGGGAGGAAGTTACAATGAGCAGTTCTTC	CASRTGLAGGSYNEQFF
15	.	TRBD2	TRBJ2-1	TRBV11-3	TGTGCCAGCAGCTTAGATGGGACTATCTACAATGAGCAGTTCTTC	CASSLDGTIYNEQFF
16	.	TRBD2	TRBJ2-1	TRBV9	TGTGCCAGCAGCGTAGGGGGCGGGAGTGGGTACAATGAGCAGTTCTTC	CASSVGGGSGYNEQFF
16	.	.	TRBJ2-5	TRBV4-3	TGCGCCAGCAGCCAAGGGAGAACAGCCGGTTGGGAGACCCAGTACTTC	CASSQGRTAGWETQYF
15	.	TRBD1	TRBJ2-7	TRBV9	TGTGCCAGCAGCGTAGGAGGGACAGGGTTCTACGAGCAGTACTTC	CASSVGGTGFYEQYF
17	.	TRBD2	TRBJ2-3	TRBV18	TGTGCCAGCTCACCAATCACTAGCGGGACTAGCACAGATACGCAGTATTTT	CASSPITSGTSTDTQYF
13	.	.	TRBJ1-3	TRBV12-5	TGTGCTAGTGGCAGTGACCCCGGAAACACCATATATTTT	CASGSDPGNTIYF
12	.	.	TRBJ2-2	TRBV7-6	TGTGCCAGCAGCCCAAACACCGGGGAGCTGTTTTTT	CASSPNTGELFF
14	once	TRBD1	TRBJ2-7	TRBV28	TGTGCCAGCAGTACTCACACGACAGGGGGCGAGCAGTACTTC	CASSTHTTGGEQYF
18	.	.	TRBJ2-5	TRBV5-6	TGTGCCAGCTTAAAGCTTTGGGACTCAGAGGGGGTTATGGAGACCCAGTACTTC	CASLKLWDSEGVMETQYF
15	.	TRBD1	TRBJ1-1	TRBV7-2	TGTGCCAGCAGCTTCGACAGGGGGATTTGGAGTGAAGCTTTCTTT	CASSFDRGIWSEAFF
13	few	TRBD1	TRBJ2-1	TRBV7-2	TGTGCCAGCACCTCGACAGGGTCCAATGAGCAGTTCTTC	CASTSTGSNEQFF
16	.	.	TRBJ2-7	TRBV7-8	TGTGCCAGCAGCGCCGCTGGGGCGGGGGCCTCCTACGAGCAGTACTTC	CASSAAGAGASYEQYF
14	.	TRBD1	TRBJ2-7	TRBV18	TGTGCCAGCTCACCAGGACAGGCGTTGCGGGAGCAGTACTTC	CASSPGQALREQYF